This TCR beta chain was identified in a study of cytomegalovirus exposure and HLA in healthy donors. The PCR contained 60 Vbeta and 13 Jbeta primers. Profiling relied on immunoSEQ multiplex PCR, and the TCRdb table lists in-frame clones only, not all of them. The sample carries about 190,000 clones, roughly 81% recorded once. The CDR3 is 15 amino acids. The V and J ends lost 0 bases and 1 base respectively, with 10 bases between them. Germline V gene sequence: CDR1 SGDLS, CDR2 YYNGEE. Concerning this clone itself: The antigen is not known.

Study-wide results and caveats: An observed cluster of highly shared sequence variants was recorded as a likely sequencing artifact. Several V segments, TRBV6-2 and TRBV6-3 among them, could not be told apart and were dropped.

The receptor was derived from a woman in her 30s in good health and CMV-seropositive. The chain links TRBV9 to TRBJ1-1; D remains unclear. The sample consisted of PBMCs. The CDR3 bases are TGTGCCAGCAGCGTAGACGAGAGAGGGAACACTGAAGCTTTCTTT. Protein product: CASSVDERGNTEAFF.